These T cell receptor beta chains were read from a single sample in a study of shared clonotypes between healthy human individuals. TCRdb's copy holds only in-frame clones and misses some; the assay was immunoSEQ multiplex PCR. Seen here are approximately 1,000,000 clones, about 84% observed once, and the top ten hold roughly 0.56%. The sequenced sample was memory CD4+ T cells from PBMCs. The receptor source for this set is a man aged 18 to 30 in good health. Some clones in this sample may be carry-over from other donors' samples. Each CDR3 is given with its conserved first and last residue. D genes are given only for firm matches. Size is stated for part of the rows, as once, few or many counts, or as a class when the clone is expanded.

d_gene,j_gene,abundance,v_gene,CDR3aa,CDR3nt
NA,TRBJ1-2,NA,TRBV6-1,CASAAASTF,TGTGCCAGCGCGGCAGCCTCCACCTTC
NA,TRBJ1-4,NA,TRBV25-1,CASRPRGSVGKLFF,TGTGCCAGCAGGCCTCGGGGTTCAGTGGGAAAACTGTTTTTT
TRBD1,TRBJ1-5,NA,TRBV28,CASSSLGQVPWPQHF,TGTGCCAGCAGTTCCCTTGGACAGGTCCCTTGGCCCCAGCATTTT
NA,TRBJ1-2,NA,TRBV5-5,CASSLAISGNYGYTF,TGTGCCAGCAGCTTGGCCATAAGCGGTAACTATGGCTACACCTTC
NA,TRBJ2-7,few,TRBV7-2,CASSPDDEQYF,TGTGCCAGCAGCCCCGATGACGAGCAGTACTTC
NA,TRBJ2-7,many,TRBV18,CASSPLSGYEQYF,TGTGCCAGCTCACCACTTAGTGGTTACGAGCAGTACTTC
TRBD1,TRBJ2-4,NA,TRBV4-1,CASSRPGTGQNIQYF,TGCGCCAGCAGCCGGCCCGGGACAGGGCAAAACATTCAGTACTTC
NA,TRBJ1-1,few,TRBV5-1,CASSESTLNTEAFF,TGCGCCAGCAGCGAATCGACCCTAAACACTGAAGCTTTCTTT
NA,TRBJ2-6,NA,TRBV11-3,CATTRGVGSGANVLTF,TGTGCCACCACTAGGGGGGTTGGCTCTGGGGCCAACGTCCTGACTTTC
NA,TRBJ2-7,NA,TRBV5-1,CASSLEAPIYEQYF,TGCGCCAGCAGCTTGGAAGCGCCGATCTACGAGCAGTACTTC
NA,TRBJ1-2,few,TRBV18,CASSPGGNGYTF,TGTGCCAGCTCACCAGGGGGCAATGGCTACACCTTC
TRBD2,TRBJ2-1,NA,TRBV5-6,CASSPLADKNYNEQFF,TGTGCCAGCAGCCCACTAGCGGATAAGAACTACAATGAGCAGTTCTTC
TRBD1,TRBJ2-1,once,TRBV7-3,CASSSLGQLSEQFF,TGTGCCAGCAGCTCCCTGGGACAGCTGAGTGAGCAGTTCTTC
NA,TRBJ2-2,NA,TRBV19,CASSQDVGLGDTGELFF,TGTGCCAGTAGCCAGGATGTAGGGCTGGGCGACACCGGGGAGCTGTTTTTT
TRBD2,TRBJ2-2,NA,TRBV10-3,CAAGSGSNGELFF,TGTGCCGCGGGTAGCGGGAGTAACGGGGAGCTGTTTTTT